This entry features one T cell receptor (beta chain) sequence. The antigen remains undetermined. The data were obtained in a study of a mutant IDH1 vaccine in newly diagnosed glioma. Study as a whole: Eight vaccine doses were administered to patients at weeks 1, 3, 5, 7, 11, 15, 19 and 23.

Trimming stripped 3 bases from V and 5 bases from J, with 4 bases between. Germline V gene lookup returns CDR1 SQVTM and CDR2 ANQGSEA. CDR3 length: 10 amino acids. Time point meaning: week 5, during vaccination. All doses held 300 ug of mutant IDH1 20-mer peptide, with topical imiquimod. The repertoire was sequenced with immunoSEQ multiplex PCR; TCRdb's copy has only in-frame clones and lacks some. The sample comprises roughly 40,000 clones, roughly 92% of which are singletons, and about 2.6% rests with the top ten. The sequence came from a man in his forties or fifties with glioma. The V and J genes are TRBV29-1 and TRBJ2-5; D ambiguous. The sequencing here drew on PBMCs, taken from a glioma patient whose treatment included an IDH1 peptide vaccine. The CDR3 here is CSVDLETQYF. The CDR3 coding sequence is TGCAGCGTTGATTTGGAGACCCAGTACTTC.